This passage covers 9 T cell receptor beta chains from one sample sequenced in a study of identical twins. Each CDR3 protein gets one entry after TCRdb re-called the 5' RACE reads with MiXCR. The sample records under 300,000 distinct CDR3 sequences, roughly 8% being singletons. The same sample was also used in a study of yellow fever vaccine responses in identical twins.

The sample taken for sequencing was CD8+ T cells sorted from blood. These receptor sequences come from a woman aged 18-29 years in good health.

The gene calls are TRBV6-1 and TRBJ2-1; no clear D. Germline V CDR1 and CDR2: MNHNS, SASEGT. V was trimmed by 9 bases and J by 2 bases, leaving 14 bases between them. The CDR3 extends over 14 amino acids. The CDR3 DNA is TGTGCCAGTTCCCTGGACCTGGCCTACAATGAGCAGTTCTTC. As protein: CASSLDLAYNEQFF.

The chain links TRBV20-1 to TRBJ2-1, with D perhaps TRBD1 (5 bases). The germline V and J ends were trimmed by 0 bases and 6 bases, with 15 bases remaining between them. This CDR3 comprises 15 residues. Germline assignment: CDR1 DFQATT and CDR2 SNEGSKA (reference sequence). CDR3 amino acids: CSARDSVGRGNEQFF. Written as DNA, the CDR3 is TGCAGTGCTAGAGATTCGGTAGGAAGGGGCAATGAGCAGTTCTTC.

This clonotype came up a few times. J is TRBJ2-7 and V is TRBV6-2 or TRBV6-3; D is possibly TRBD2 (6 bases). V lost 0 bases and J lost 3, with 21 bases in between. The CDR3 contains 18 residues. Germline loops: CDR1 MNHEY, CDR2 SVGEGT. CDR3 protein: CASSYSIGRLEEDYEQYF. For the CDR3, the DNA is TGTGCCAGCAGTTACTCGATTGGCCGACTAGAAGAAGACTACGAGCAGTACTTC.

A few counts support this clonotype. The chain couples TRBV21-1 to TRBJ2-7; the tabulated D call, TRBD1, remains unverified against the DNA. TRBV21-1 is tagged as a pseudogene. The CDR3 extends over 16 amino acids. The CDR3 loop reads CASSKPAWPRIYEQYF. For the CDR3, the DNA is TGTGCCAGCAGCAAACCAGCCTGGCCCCGAATCTACGAGCAGTACTTC.

This chain joins TRBV2 and TRBJ2-5, with 7 bases fitting TRBD1. The CDR3 is 14 residues long. The trim removed 4 bases at V and 4 bases at J, leaving 6 bases unmatched. Germline-derived CDR1 and CDR2 are SNHLY and FYNNEI. The CDR3 region is CASSVQGVLETQYF. CDR3 DNA: TGTGCCAGCAGTGTGCAGGGGGTATTAGAGACCCAGTACTTC.

This clonotype appeared a few times. This rearrangement joins TRBV3-1 to TRBJ2-7, with TRBD1 matching 9 bases. This CDR3 comprises 16 residues. V was pared by 3 bases and J by 3 bases, with 9 bases of the junction left unmatched. Per germline, CDR1 LGHDT and CDR2 YNNKEL (reference sequence). The CDR3: CASSHFSGTGSYEQYF. The CDR3 coding sequence is TGTGCCAGCAGCCACTTCTCCGGGACAGGGAGCTACGAGCAGTACTTC.

This clonotype has a handful of counts. V usage is TRBV7-2 and J usage is TRBJ1-2; no clear D gene. Germline values: CDR1 SGHTA, CDR2 FQGNSA. V lost 3 bases, J lost 4 bases, and 9 bases lay in between. The CDR3 sequence is 13 residues long. CDR3: CASSLNPFYGYTF. The CDR3 region has the DNA TGTGCCAGCAGCTTGAACCCCTTCTATGGCTACACCTTC.

There are many counts of this clonotype. The CDR3 DNA reads as TGTGCCAGCAGGACAGGGGGCCGAATGGGGTTGAACACTGAAGCTTTCTTT. Its translation is CASRTGGRMGLNTEAFF. This chain links TRBV11-2 with TRBJ1-1, with 10 positions matching TRBD1. The CDR3 has 17 residues. Germline lookup yields CDR1 SGHAT and CDR2 FQNNGV. Trimming took 6 bases from V and 0 from J; bases not matched to a gene: 10. The full variable domain, with the rest looked up from reference TRBV11-2 and TRBJ1-1, is EAGVAQSPRYKIIEKRQSVAFWCNPISGHATLYWYQQILGQGPKLLIQFQNNGVVDDSQLPKDRFSAERLKGVDSTLKIQPAKLEDSAVYLCASRTGGRMGLNTEAFFGQGTRLTVV.

The chain combines TRBV5-4 with TRBJ1-2, with a possible D match to TRBD1 (5 bases). Trimming cost V 0 bases and J 1 base, with 10 bases left between them. The CDR3 has 15 residues. Germline values: CDR1 SGHNT, CDR2 YYREEE (reference sequence). CDR3 region: CASSLAREVNYGYTF. Here the CDR3 DNA reads TGTGCCAGCAGCTTGGCCAGGGAAGTTAACTATGGCTACACCTTC.